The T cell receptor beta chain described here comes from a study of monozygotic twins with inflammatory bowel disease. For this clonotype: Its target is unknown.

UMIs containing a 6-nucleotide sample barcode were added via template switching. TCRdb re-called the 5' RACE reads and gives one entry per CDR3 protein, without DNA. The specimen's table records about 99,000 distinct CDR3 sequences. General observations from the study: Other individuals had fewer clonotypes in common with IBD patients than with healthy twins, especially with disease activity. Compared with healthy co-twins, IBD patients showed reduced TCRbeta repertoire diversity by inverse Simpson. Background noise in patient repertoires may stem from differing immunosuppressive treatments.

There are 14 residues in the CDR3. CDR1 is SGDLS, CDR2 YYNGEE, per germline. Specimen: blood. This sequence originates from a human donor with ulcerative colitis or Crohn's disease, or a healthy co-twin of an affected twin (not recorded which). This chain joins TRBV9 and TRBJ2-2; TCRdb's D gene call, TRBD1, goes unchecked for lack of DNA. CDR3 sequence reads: CASSVGQGNGELFF.